This TCR beta chain was documented in a study of T-cell reconstitution after alpha-beta-depleted transplantation in children. Study results and limitations: T-cell numbers and diversity one year post-transplant derived largely from freshly generated T cells. Diversity of TCRbeta at day 60 was high in some patients, arising from surviving recipient T cells and thymic progenitors. The origin of alpha-beta T cells about two months after transplant was reportedly several hundred expanded graft clones.

This sample's TCRbeta library carried unique molecular identifier barcodes. TCRdb re-called the PCR reads with MiXCR, one entry per CDR3 protein. The sample has some 310,000 distinct CDR3 sequences, roughly 25% seen once. Germline V gene sequence: CDR1 LGHDT, CDR2 YNNKEL (reference sequence). This CDR3 spans 16 amino acids. Details on this clonotype: Its specificity is unknown. The junction differs from germline at one of its ends, possibly a read error.

Sequences were derived from PBMCs, mostly from graft donor cells, sampled 180 days after TCRalphabeta/CD19-depleted stem cell transplant. The source of this sequence is a male patient under 18 who had a stem cell transplant for acute lymphoblastic leukemia, so the T cells may come from the graft donor. The chain joins TRBV3-1 to TRBJ2-1, with 9 positions matching TRBD2. Written as DNA, the CDR3 is TGTGCCAGCAGCCTCAACGGGGGACTAGCCTACCATGAGCAGTTCTTC. This sequence encodes CASSLNGGLAYHEQFF.